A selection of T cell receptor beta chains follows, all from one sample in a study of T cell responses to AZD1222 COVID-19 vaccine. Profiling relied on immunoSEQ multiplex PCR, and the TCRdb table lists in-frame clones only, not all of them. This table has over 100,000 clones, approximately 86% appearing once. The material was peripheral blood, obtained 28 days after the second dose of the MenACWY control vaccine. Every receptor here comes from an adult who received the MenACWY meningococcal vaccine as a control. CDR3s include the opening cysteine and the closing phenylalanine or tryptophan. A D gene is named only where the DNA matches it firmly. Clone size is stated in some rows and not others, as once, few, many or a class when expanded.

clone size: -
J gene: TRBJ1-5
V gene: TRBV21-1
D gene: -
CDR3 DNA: TGTGCCAGAAGGACCGCGCATCAAGGAGATCAGCCCCAGCATTTT
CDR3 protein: CARRTAHQGDQPQHF

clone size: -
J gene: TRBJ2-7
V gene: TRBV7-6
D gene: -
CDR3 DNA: TGTGCCAGCAGCTTAGATCAATTCGGCGAGCAGTACTTC
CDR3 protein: CASSLDQFGEQYF

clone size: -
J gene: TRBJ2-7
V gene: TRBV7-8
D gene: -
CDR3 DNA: TGTGCCAGCAGCCTCTCGGACAGCTTTTACGAGCAGTACTTC
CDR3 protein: CASSLSDSFYEQYF

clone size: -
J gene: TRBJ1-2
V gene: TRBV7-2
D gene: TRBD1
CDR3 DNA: TGTGCCAGCAGCTTAGGAGCCCGGGACAGGGGGCGGGATGGCTACACCTTC
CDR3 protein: CASSLGARDRGRDGYTF

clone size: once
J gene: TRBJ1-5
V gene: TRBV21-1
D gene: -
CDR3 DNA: TGTGCCAGCAGCAAAAAAGAGGGCGCGAGCAATCAGCCCCAGCATTTT
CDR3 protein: CASSKKEGASNQPQHF

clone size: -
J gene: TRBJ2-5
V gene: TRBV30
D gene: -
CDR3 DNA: TGTGCCTGGAGTGCCGTGACGAGGGTCCCAGGGACCCAGTACTTC
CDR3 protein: CAWSAVTRVPGTQYF

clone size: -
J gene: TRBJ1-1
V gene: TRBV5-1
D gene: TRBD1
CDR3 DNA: TGCGCCAGCAGCTTCGACGGACAGGCGGGGAACACTGAAGCTTTCTTT
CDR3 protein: CASSFDGQAGNTEAFF

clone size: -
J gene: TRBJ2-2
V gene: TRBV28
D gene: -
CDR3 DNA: TGTGCCAGCAACCTGGCTGTGGGGGAGCTGTTTTTT
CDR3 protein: CASNLAVGELFF

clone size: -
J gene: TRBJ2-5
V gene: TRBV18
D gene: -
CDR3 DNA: TGTGCCAGCTCACCAAGGGGGGCCCAAGAGACCCAGTACTTC
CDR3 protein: CASSPRGAQETQYF

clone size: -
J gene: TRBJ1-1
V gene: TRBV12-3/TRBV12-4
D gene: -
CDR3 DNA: TGTGCCAGCAGTTACCTTAACACTGAAGCTTTCTTT
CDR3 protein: CASSYLNTEAFF

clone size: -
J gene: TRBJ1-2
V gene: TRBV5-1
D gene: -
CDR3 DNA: TGCGCCAGCAGCTTGGAACAACAGGGAGATTCAGGCTACACCTTC
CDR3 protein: CASSLEQQGDSGYTF

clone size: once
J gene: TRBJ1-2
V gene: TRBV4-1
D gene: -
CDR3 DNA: TGCGCCAGCAGCCACCTCGGGAGGACAATTAACTATGGCTACACCTTC
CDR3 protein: CASSHLGRTINYGYTF

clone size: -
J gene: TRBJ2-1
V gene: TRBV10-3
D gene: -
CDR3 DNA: TGTGCCATCAGTGAGGGGGGCCCCGGGACCCATGAGCAGTTCTTC
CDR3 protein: CAISEGGPGTHEQFF

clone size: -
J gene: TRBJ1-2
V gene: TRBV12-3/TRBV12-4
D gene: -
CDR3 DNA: TGTGCCAGCAACCCGGGACAAAGCTATGGCTACACCTTC
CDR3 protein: CASNPGQSYGYTF

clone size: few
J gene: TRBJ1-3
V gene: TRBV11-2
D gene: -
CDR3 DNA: TGTGCCAGCAGCTTAGCGGTCTCTGGAAACACCATATATTTT
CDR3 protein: CASSLAVSGNTIYF